This T cell receptor beta chain was captured by sequencing in a study of blood T cell repertoires in COVID-19. On the study more broadly: T cells, B-cell-depleted T cells, or PBMCs supplied cDNA or gDNA.

The V gene lost 6 bases and the J gene lost 3 bases, with 11 bases spanning the gap. The CDR3 has 14 amino acids. Germline V gives CDR1 SGHNT, CDR2 YENEEA. Clones were sequenced by immunoSEQ multiplex PCR, and TCRdb holds only the in-frame ones, with some missing. The table includes 200,000 or so clones, 81% detected once. The TCR originated in a woman aged 80 or over with COVID-19, enrolled during active disease. This sequence joins TRBV11-3 and TRBJ2-2; the D gene is possibly TRBD1 (6 bases). Sequences were obtained from peripheral blood. CDR3 nucleotide sequence: TGTGCCAGCAGTGCCGGGACATACACCGGGGAGCTGTTTTTT. This encodes CASSAGTYTGELFF.